These T cell receptor beta chains were read from a single sample in a study of kidney transplant recipient with SARS-CoV-2 infection. MiXCR was run by TCRdb on the reads, yielding one entry per CDR3 protein. The sample has fewer than 250,000 distinct CDR3 sequences, about 30% seen once. The sequencing used a blood sample, collected at baseline and between days 110 and 120 from a kidney transplant recipient. The receptors stem from a young adult male patient who had COVID-19 and was a kidney transplant recipient. T cells may partly derive from the graft donor. Both conserved end residues are part of each CDR3. Each record gives: V gene, clone size, J gene, D gene, CDR3 protein, CDR3 DNA. D genes are given only for firm matches. Only part of the rows carry a size: once, few, many, or a class if the clone is expanded.

TRBV7-8	NA	TRBJ1-2	NA	CASSKPWLTRKTYSYTF	TGTGCCAGCAGCAAGCCGTGGCTTACCCGAAAGACCTATAGCTACACCTTC
TRBV10-3	NA	TRBJ1-2	NA	CAISGSSQNYGYTF	TGTGCCATCAGTGGGTCGAGTCAGAACTATGGTTACACCTTC
TRBV7-2	many	TRBJ2-5	NA	CASSLAGAAGLETQYF	TGTGCCAGCAGCTTAGCGGGGGCCGCTGGGCTAGAGACCCAGTACTTC
TRBV5-5	many	TRBJ2-2	TRBD1	CASSKTGAQNTGELFF	TGTGCCAGCAGTAAGACAGGGGCACAAAACACCGGGGAGCTGTTTTTT
TRBV24-1	many	TRBJ2-2	TRBD2	CATSPSPRSSGRAGGTGELFF	TGTGCCACCAGTCCGTCCCCTCGGTCCAGCGGGAGGGCCGGTGGTACCGGGGAGCTGTTTTTT
TRBV20-1	few	TRBJ2-1	NA	CSAPVIGANEQFF	TGCAGTGCTCCCGTCATAGGTGCCAATGAGCAGTTCTTC
TRBV5-3	few	TRBJ1-2	NA	CARCQVVVRKTYGYTF	TGTGCCAGATGTCAAGTAGTGGTGAGAAAGACCTATGGCTACACCTTC
TRBV6-5	many	TRBJ1-2	NA	CASSALRGDYGYTF	TGTGCCAGCAGTGCACTTCGGGGAGACTATGGCTACACCTTC
TRBV5-1	many	TRBJ1-6	NA	CASSLKSDSPLHF	TGCGCCAGCAGCTTGAAGTCGGATTCACCCCTCCACTTT
TRBV2	many	TRBJ2-1	TRBD1	CASRKQGSSYNEQFF	TGTGCCAGCAGGAAACAGGGGAGCTCCTACAATGAGCAGTTCTTC
TRBV30	many	TRBJ1-3	NA	CAWSVRQTQSGNTIYF	TGTGCCTGGAGTGTCCGGCAGACACAATCTGGAAACACCATATATTTT
TRBV3-1	many	TRBJ2-2	NA	CASSKFDPISDLTGELFF	TGTGCCAGCAGCAAATTCGATCCCATTTCAGACTTGACCGGGGAGCTGTTTTTT
TRBV3-1	NA	TRBJ2-1	NA	CASSHYGSWGNEQFF	TGTGCCAGCAGCCACTACGGGAGTTGGGGTAATGAGCAGTTCTTC
TRBV7-9	many	TRBJ1-2	NA	CASSKHEYHGKTYGYTF	TGTGCCAGCAGCAAACATGAATACCATGGAAAGACCTATGGCTACACCTTC
TRBV11-2	NA	TRBJ2-5	NA	CASSLSGGKETQYF	TGTGCCAGCAGCTTATCGGGGGGCAAAGAGACCCAGTACTTC
TRBV11-3	many	TRBJ2-5	TRBD2	CASSSLAGIQETQYF	TGTGCCAGCAGCTCGCTAGCGGGGATCCAAGAGACCCAGTACTTC
TRBV7-2	many	TRBJ1-2	NA	CASSHGNRDGKTYGYTF	TGTGCCAGCAGCCACGGCAACAGAGACGGAAAGACCTATGGCTACACCTTC
TRBV5-4	few	TRBJ1-4	TRBD1	CASSSGTGDEKLFF	TGTGCCAGCAGCTCCGGGACAGGGGATGAAAAACTGTTTTTT
TRBV27	NA	TRBJ2-3	NA	CASSFSDTRYF	TGTGCCAGCAGTTTTTCAGATACGCGGTATTTT
TRBV5-1	many	TRBJ1-2	NA	CASSLGAGNGVGGYTF	TGCGCCAGCAGCTTGGGGGCAGGGAATGGAGTTGGCGGCTACACCTTC
TRBV3-2	many	TRBJ2-5	NA	CASSPPLYQETQYF	TGTGCCAGCAGCCCCCCTCTGTACCAAGAGACCCAGTACTTC
TRBV5-5	many	TRBJ1-3	NA	CASSLGYTKVLKKSSGNTIYF	TGTGCCAGCAGCTTGGGATATACGAAGGTGTTAAAAAAGAGCTCTGGAAACACCATATATTTT
TRBV5-6	many	TRBJ1-5	NA	CASSSLGGPQHF	TGTGCCAGCAGCTCTTTAGGGGGGCCCCAGCATTTT
TRBV6-8	many	TRBJ2-5	TRBD1	CASSQGQGALETQYF	TGTGCCAGCAGCCAGGGTCAGGGGGCCCTGGAGACCCAGTACTTC
TRBV4-3	many	TRBJ1-1	NA	CASSQDGRGFGEAFF	TGCGCCAGCAGCCAAGATGGACGGGGGTTCGGTGAAGCTTTCTTT
TRBV14	many	TRBJ1-3	NA	CASSPRTASTIYF	TGTGCCAGCTCTCCCCGGACCGCGAGCACCATATATTTT
TRBV7-6	few	TRBJ2-3	TRBD2	CASSFSGSPADTQYF	TGTGCCAGCAGTTTTAGCGGGAGCCCCGCAGATACGCAGTATTTT
TRBV7-3	NA	TRBJ2-3	TRBD2	CASSSYSGISTDTQYF	TGTGCCAGCAGCTCCTATAGCGGGATTAGCACAGATACGCAGTATTTT
TRBV28	many	TRBJ1-6	NA	CASSLGNSPLHF	TGTGCCAGCAGTTTAGGCAATTCACCCCTCCACTTT
TRBV6-4	many	TRBJ1-2	NA	CASSRPPSHGKTYGYTF	TGTGCCAGCAGTCGCCCGCCCTCACACGGAAAGACCTATGGCTACACCTTC
TRBV5-1	many	TRBJ1-2	NA	CASSRPGDGGYTF	TGCGCCAGCAGCCGCCCAGGGGACGGGGGCTACACCTTC
TRBV12-5	many	TRBJ1-2	NA	CASGRGYLQGKTYGYTF	TGTGCTAGTGGTAGAGGATATTTGCAGGGAAAGACCTATGGCTACACCTTC
TRBV6-5	many	TRBJ2-3	TRBD2	CASRPLAGGPGTQYF	TGTGCCAGCAGACCCCTAGCGGGAGGGCCGGGTACGCAGTATTTT
TRBV9	many	TRBJ1-4	TRBD1	CASSSTDRGNEKLFF	TGTGCCAGCAGCTCGACGGACAGGGGGAATGAAAAACTGTTTTTT
TRBV4-2	NA	TRBJ2-5	NA	CASSQEGPLGGQETQYF	TGTGCCAGCAGCCAAGAGGGACCTCTTGGGGGTCAAGAGACCCAGTACTTC
TRBV6-9	many	TRBJ1-2	NA	CASSHFMPYGKTYGYTF	TGTGCCAGCAGTCACTTTATGCCTTACGGAAAGACCTATGGCTACACCTTC
TRBV3-1	many	TRBJ2-2	NA	CASSWVDPISGLTGELFF	TGTGCCAGCAGCTGGGTTGATCCCATTTCAGGCTTGACCGGGGAGCTGTTTTTT
TRBV16	many	TRBJ1-2	NA	CASSSHAVVRKTYGYTF	TGTGCCAGCAGCAGCCACGCGGTCGTTAGAAAGACCTATGGCTACACCTTC
TRBV2	few	TRBJ2-3	NA	CASRPDTFVTDTQYF	TGTGCCAGCAGGCCTGACACGTTCGTCACAGATACGCAGTATTTT
TRBV24-1	many	TRBJ1-5	TRBD1	CATSDSTGAGNQPQHF	TGTGCCACCAGTGATTCGACAGGGGCGGGCAATCAGCCCCAGCATTTT
TRBV11-3	many	TRBJ1-2	NA	CASSMTFDLGKTYGYTF	TGTGCCAGCAGCATGACCTTCGATCTCGGAAAGACCTATGGCTACACCTTC
TRBV2	many	TRBJ2-1	NA	CASRSYNEQFF	TGTGCCAGCAGATCGTACAATGAGCAGTTCTTC
TRBV5-6	NA	TRBJ2-2	TRBD2	CASSLMSGRFTGELFF	TGTGCCAGCAGCCTGATGAGCGGGAGGTTCACCGGGGAGCTGTTTTTT
TRBV19	many	TRBJ1-1	TRBD1	CASGDRASTEAFF	TGTGCCAGTGGGGACAGGGCGAGCACTGAAGCTTTCTTT
TRBV19	many	TRBJ2-2	NA	CASKFYGKNTGELFF	TGTGCCAGTAAATTTTATGGAAAGAACACCGGGGAGCTGTTTTTT
TRBV30	many	TRBJ1-2	NA	CARRDGYGYTF	TGTGCCCGGCGGGACGGCTATGGCTACACCTTC
TRBV5-6	few	TRBJ2-3	TRBD1	CASSLGTGLTDTQYF	TGTGCCAGCAGCTTGGGGACAGGGTTAACAGATACGCAGTATTTT
TRBV7-9	many	TRBJ1-2	NA	CASSPQVYHGKTYGYTF	TGTGCCAGCAGCCCTCAGGTATACCATGGAAAGACCTATGGCTACACCTTC
TRBV10-2	NA	TRBJ2-7	TRBD2	CASSELAKSYEQYF	TGCGCCAGCAGTGAACTAGCGAAGTCCTACGAGCAGTACTTC
TRBV9	NA	TRBJ2-1	TRBD2	CASSVGLAGRYNEQFF	TGTGCCAGCAGCGTAGGACTAGCGGGCCGATACAATGAGCAGTTCTTC
TRBV7-9	many	TRBJ1-2	NA	CASSVPAYHGKTYGYTF	TGTGCCAGCAGCGTACCGGCATACCATGGAAAGACCTATGGCTACACCTTC
TRBV4-1	many	TRBJ2-3	TRBD1	CASSPRVGGPDTQYF	TGCGCCAGCAGCCCCCGGGTAGGGGGCCCAGATACGCAGTATTTT
TRBV3-1	few	TRBJ2-2	NA	CASSPFTPISGLTGELFF	TGTGCCAGCAGCCCCTTTACTCCCATTTCAGGCTTGACCGGGGAGCTGTTTTTT
TRBV15	NA	TRBJ1-2	NA	CVTSRERRRGKTYGYTF	TGTGTCACCAGCAGAGAGAGAAGGCGTGGAAAGACCTATGGCTACACCTTC
TRBV10-3	many	TRBJ1-3	TRBD1	CAISEPGQGRGNTIYF	TGTGCCATCAGTGAGCCGGGACAGGGAAGAGGAAACACCATATATTTT
TRBV3-1	many	TRBJ2-7	NA	CASSQDPGASSYEQYF	TGTGCCAGCAGCCAAGATCCAGGGGCCAGCTCCTACGAGCAGTACTTC
TRBV20-1	NA	TRBJ1-2	TRBD1	CSAKVATGQWGGYTF	TGCAGTGCTAAAGTAGCGACAGGGCAATGGGGGGGCTACACCTTC